This T cell receptor beta chain emerged from a study of graft-versus-host responses after intestinal transplantation. The table came from immunoSEQ multiplex PCR; TCRdb's copy has only in-frame clones and leaves some out. The sample has about 19,000 clones, over 35% seen once. CDR1 MNHNY and CDR2 SVGAGI come from the germline V gene (reference sequence). With 6 bases removed from V and 1 base from J, the gap between germline ends came to 18 bases. This CDR3 is built from 16 residues. The sequencing here drew on alloreactive CD4+ T cells from a mixed lymphocyte reaction culture, taken before intestinal transplant. Described subset: CFSE-low proliferating T cells sorted from approximately 6-day pre-transplant mixed lymphocyte reaction (GvH or HvG direction). The chain carries TRBV6-6 and TRBJ1-1; TRBD1 might be the D (6 bases). This clonotype was sampled from a human patient who received an intestinal transplant. This CDR3 reads CASSLNPGHQNTEAFF. The CDR3 region has the DNA TGTGCCAGCAGCCTGAACCCGGGACACCAGAACACTGAAGCTTTCTTT.